Shown below are 7 T cell receptor beta chains from a single sample sequenced in a study of spatial heterogeneity in lung cancer. Study findings and constraints: How many expanded intratumoral alpha and beta TCRs were present tracked the tumor mutation count, which was a count of nonsynonymous mutations.

These receptors' targets are unknown. In TCRdb, the 5' RACE reads were re-called with MiXCR into one record per CDR3 protein. This table has 3,500 to 5,500 distinct CDR3 sequences, approximately 6.1% appearing once. Documented time point: sample taken at primary tumor resection. The sequenced sample was lung tumor tissue, obtained at surgery. These TCRs come from a male donor with early-stage non-small cell lung cancer.

This clonotype was seen many times. J is TRBJ2-1 and V is TRBV28; D may be TRBD2 (6 bases). The CDR3 contains 16 residues. V lost 5 bases and J lost 3, with 17 bases in between. Germline lookup yields CDR1 MDHEN and CDR2 SYDVKM. As DNA, the CDR3 is TGTGCCAGCAGTCCACTCGGGATAGCGGACTACAATGAGCAGTTCTTC. Its protein is CASSPLGIADYNEQFF.

By share of the sample, this clonotype is medium-sized. The gene calls are TRBV6-2 or TRBV6-3 and TRBJ2-3, with D unclear. Germline CDR1 reads MNHEY; CDR2 reads SVGEGT. The ends were cut back, 1 base at V and 2 bases at J, with 7 bases in the middle. This CDR3 comprises 14 residues. The CDR3 region is CASSYWGTTDTQYF. CDR3 coding DNA: TGTGCCAGCAGTTACTGGGGAACCACAGATACGCAGTATTTT.

This clonotype is deemed medium-sized. The chain uses TRBV28 and TRBJ2-7; D is undetermined. The V gene lost 5 bases and the J gene lost 6 bases, with 14 bases spanning the gap. The CDR3 has 13 residues. Germline V gives CDR1 MDHEN, CDR2 SYDVKM. The CDR3, as DNA: TGTGCCAGCAGTAACTCCCTGGGCCCCGAGCAGTACTTC. Translating it yields CASSNSLGPEQYF.

By its share, this clonotype is medium-sized. The rearrangement joins TRBV20-1 to TRBJ2-7; 10 bases fit TRBD2. The junction had 7 bases not matched to a gene; V was cut back by 5 bases and J by 3 bases. The CDR3 length is 14 residues. Germline CDR1 and CDR2: DFQATT and SNEGSKA (reference sequence). The chain's CDR3 is CSALPGLASYEQYF. The DNA of the CDR3 is TGCAGTGCTCTACCGGGACTAGCGAGCTACGAGCAGTACTTC.

In this sample, this clonotype turned up many times. V and J are TRBV19 and TRBJ2-3; 8 bases match TRBD2. Germline lookup yields CDR1 LNHDA and CDR2 SQIVND (reference sequence). This CDR3 spans 15 amino acids. The junction had 9 bases not matched to a gene; V was cut back by 5 bases and J by 5 bases. CDR3 sequence reads: CASSAGGQWRDTQYF. DNA for the CDR3: TGTGCCAGTAGTGCGGGGGGACAATGGCGAGATACGCAGTATTTT.

By sample fraction, this clonotype is medium-sized. CDR3 amino acids: CSVEKSSGIRTDTQYF. In DNA, the CDR3 is TGCAGCGTTGAAAAGAGTAGCGGGATACGGACAGATACGCAGTATTTT. The chain uses TRBV29-1 and TRBJ2-3, with TRBD2 matching over 8 bases. This CDR3 region has 16 residues. Germline V gene sequence: CDR1 SQVTM, CDR2 ANQGSEA. Unmatched junction bases numbered 10, after V lost 2 bases and J lost 3 bases.

This clonotype ranks as large. This chain links TRBV7-7 with TRBJ2-5, with a tentative D call TRBD1 (6 bases). V gave up 4 bases and J gave up 5 bases, with 11 bases separating them. Looked up from germline, CDR1 is SSHAT and CDR2 is FNYEAQ (reference sequence). CDR3 length: 13 amino acids. CDR3: CASSWGPGETQYF. The CDR3 DNA is TGTGCCAGCAGCTGGGGGCCCGGGGAGACCCAGTACTTC.